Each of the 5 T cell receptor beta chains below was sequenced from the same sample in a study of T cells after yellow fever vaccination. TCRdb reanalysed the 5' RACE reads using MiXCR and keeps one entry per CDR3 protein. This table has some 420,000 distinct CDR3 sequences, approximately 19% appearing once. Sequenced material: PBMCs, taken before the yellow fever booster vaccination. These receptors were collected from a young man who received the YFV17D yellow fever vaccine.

The CDR3 DNA sequence: TGCAGTGCCGGCTCGGGACTAGCGGGCCCGAACACCGGGGAGCTGTTTTTT. Encoded protein: CSAGSGLAGPNTGELFF. The V and J genes are TRBV20-1 and TRBJ2-2; 12 nucleotides align to TRBD2. V was clipped by 6 bases and J by 0 bases; unmatched bases: 8. The CDR3 runs 17 residues. Germline lookup yields CDR1 DFQATT and CDR2 SNEGSKA (reference sequence).

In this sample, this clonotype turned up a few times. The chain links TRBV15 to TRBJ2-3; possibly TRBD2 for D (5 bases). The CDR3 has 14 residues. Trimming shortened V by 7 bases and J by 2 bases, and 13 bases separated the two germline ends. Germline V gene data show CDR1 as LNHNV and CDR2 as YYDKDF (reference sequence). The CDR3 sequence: CATTVLGLTDTQYF. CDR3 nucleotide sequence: TGTGCCACCACAGTCCTAGGACTCACAGATACGCAGTATTTT.

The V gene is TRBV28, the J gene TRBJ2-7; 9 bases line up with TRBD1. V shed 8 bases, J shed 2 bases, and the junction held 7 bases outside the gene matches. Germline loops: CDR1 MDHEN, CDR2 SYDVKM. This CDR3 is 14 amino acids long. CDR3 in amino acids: CASRTGGSTYEQYV. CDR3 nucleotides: TGTGCCAGCCGTACAGGGGGCTCGACCTACGAGCAGTACGTC.

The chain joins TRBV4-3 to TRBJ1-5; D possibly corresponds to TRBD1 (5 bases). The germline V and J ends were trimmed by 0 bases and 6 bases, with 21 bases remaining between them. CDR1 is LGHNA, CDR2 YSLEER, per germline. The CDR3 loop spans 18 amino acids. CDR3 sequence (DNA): TGCGCCAGCAGCCAAGATCGCCTGGGGCCTTTGAAGGGTCAGCCCCAGCATTTT. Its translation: CASSQDRLGPLKGQPQHF.

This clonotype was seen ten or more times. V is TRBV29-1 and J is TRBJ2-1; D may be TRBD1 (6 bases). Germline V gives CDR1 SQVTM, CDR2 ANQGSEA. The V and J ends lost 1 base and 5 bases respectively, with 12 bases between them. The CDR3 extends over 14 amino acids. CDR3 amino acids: CSVEAGQNNNEQFF. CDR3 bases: TGCAGCGTTGAAGCTGGACAGAACAACAATGAGCAGTTCTTC.